This T cell receptor beta chain originates from a study of PD-1 blockade in classical Hodgkin lymphoma. The study's findings and limits: Newly diagnosed patients were reported to start with lower TCR diversity than healthy donors. It was CD4+ TCR diversity, not CD8+, that rose significantly by C4D1. What drove the repertoire differences, possibly disease activity or prior therapy, has not been defined.

Time point noted: cycle 4 day 1 (C4D1), after about 6 weeks of nivolumab. Every single patient, without exception, relapsed after autologous stem cell transplantation, and brentuximab vedotin exposure varied. Notes on this clone: Its antigen is as yet unknown.

Sequenced by immunoSEQ multiplex PCR; TCRdb stores in-frame clones only, minus some. The sample holds about 90,000 clones, about 83% seen once. This receptor was taken from a human donor with classical Hodgkin lymphoma. Sequenced here: peripheral blood mononuclear cells (PBMCs), sampled before the fourth cycle of nivolumab.

CDR3 nucleotide sequence: TGCGCCAGCAGCTGGGGGACCGAGCTTGGTGAGCAGTTCTTC. Amino acids: CASSWGTELGEQFF. The genes are TRBV5-1 and TRBJ2-1; the D gene could be TRBD1 or TRBD2 (5 bases each). Per the germline V gene, CDR1 is SGHRS and CDR2 is YFSETQ. There are 14 residues in the CDR3. The V gene lost 3 bases and the J gene lost 9 bases, with 16 bases spanning the gap. The full variable domain, rest sourced from reference TRBV5-1 and TRBJ2-1, is KAGVTQTPRYLIKTRGQQVTLSCSPISGHRSVSWYQQTPGQGLQFLFEYFSETQRNKGNFPGRFSGRQFSNSRSEMNVSTLELGDSALYLCASSWGTELGEQFFGPGTRLTVL.